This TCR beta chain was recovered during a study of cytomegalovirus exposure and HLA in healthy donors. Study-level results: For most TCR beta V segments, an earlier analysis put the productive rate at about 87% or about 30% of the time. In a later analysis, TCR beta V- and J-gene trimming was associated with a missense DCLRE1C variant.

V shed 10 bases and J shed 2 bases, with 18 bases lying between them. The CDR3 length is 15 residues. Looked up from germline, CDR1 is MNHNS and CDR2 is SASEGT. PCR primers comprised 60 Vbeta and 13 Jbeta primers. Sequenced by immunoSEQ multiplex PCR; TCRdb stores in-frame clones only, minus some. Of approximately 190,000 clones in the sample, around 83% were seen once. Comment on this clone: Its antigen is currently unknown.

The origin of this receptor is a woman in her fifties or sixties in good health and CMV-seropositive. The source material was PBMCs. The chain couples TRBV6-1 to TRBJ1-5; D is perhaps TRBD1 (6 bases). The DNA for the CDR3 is TGTGCCACCGAAAAAGGGGGACTAGGCAATCAGCCCCAGCATTTT. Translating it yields CATEKGGLGNQPQHF.